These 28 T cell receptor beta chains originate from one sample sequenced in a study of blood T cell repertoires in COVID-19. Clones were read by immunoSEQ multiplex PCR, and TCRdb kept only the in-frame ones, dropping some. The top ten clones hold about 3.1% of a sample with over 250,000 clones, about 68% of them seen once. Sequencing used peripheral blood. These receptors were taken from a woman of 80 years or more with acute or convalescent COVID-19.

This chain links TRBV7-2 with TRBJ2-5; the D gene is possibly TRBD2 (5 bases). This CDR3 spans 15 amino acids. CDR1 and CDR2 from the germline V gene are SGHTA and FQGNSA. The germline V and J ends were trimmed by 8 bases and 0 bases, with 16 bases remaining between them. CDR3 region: CASSQVRGYQETQYF. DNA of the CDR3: TGTGCCAGCTCTCAGGTCAGAGGGTACCAAGAGACCCAGTACTTC. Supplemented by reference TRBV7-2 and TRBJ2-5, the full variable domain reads GAGVSQSPSNKVTEKGKDVELRCDPISGHTALYWYRQSLGQGLEFLIYFQGNSAPDKSGLPSDRFSAERTGGSVSTLTIQRTQQEDSAVYLCASSQVRGYQETQYFGPGTRLLVL.

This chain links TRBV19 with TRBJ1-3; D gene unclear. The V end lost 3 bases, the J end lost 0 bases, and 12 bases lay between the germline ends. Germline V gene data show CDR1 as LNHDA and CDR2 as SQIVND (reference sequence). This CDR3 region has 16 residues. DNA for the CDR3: TGTGCCAGTAGTATCCACGGCAGCGACTCTGGAAACACCATATATTTT. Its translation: CASSIHGSDSGNTIYF.

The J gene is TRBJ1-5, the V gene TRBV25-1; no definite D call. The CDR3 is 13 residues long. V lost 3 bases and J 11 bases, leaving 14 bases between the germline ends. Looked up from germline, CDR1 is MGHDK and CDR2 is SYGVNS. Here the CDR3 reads CASSDGGLEAQHF. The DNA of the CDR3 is TGTGCCAGCAGTGACGGCGGTCTTGAGGCCCAGCATTTT.

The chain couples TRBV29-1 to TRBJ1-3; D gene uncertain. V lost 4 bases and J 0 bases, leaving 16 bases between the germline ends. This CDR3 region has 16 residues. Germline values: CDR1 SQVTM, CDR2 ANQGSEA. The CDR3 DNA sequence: TGCAGCGTTGTCGGTCTCCAACAGCCCTCTGGAAACACCATATATTTT. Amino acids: CSVVGLQQPSGNTIYF. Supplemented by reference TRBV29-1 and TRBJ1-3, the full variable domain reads SAVISQKPSRDICQRGTSLTIQCQVDSQVTMMFWYRQQPGQSLTLIATANQGSEATYESGFVIDKFPISRPNLTFSTLTVSNMSPEDSSIYLCSVVGLQQPSGNTIYFGEGSWLTVV.

The CDR3 loop is CASSRRGTGSNQPQHF. CDR3 coding DNA: TGTGCCAGCTCCCGTCGGGGGACAGGGAGCAATCAGCCCCAGCATTTT. The V gene is TRBV2, the J gene TRBJ1-5; 9 nucleotides match TRBD1. The CDR3 runs 16 residues. The junction had 9 bases not matched to a gene; V was cut back by 8 bases and J by 1 base. CDR1 and CDR2 (germline): SNHLY, FYNNEI.

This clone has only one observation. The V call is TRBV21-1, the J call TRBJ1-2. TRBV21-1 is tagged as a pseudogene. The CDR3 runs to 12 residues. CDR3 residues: CASSKIFPGYTF. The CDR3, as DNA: TGTGCCAGCAGCAAAATCTTCCCTGGCTACACCTTC.

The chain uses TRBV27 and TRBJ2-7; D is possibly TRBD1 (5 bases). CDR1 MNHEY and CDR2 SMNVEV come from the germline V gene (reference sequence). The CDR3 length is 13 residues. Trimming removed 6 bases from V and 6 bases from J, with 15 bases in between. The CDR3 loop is CASSLVQGFEQYF. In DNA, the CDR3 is TGTGCCAGCAGCCTAGTCCAGGGTTTCGAGCAGTACTTC.

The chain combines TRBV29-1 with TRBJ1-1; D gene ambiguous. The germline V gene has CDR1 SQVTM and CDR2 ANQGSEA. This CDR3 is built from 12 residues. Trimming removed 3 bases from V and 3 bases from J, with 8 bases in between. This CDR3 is CSVDGRYTEAFF. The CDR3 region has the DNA TGCAGCGTTGACGGTCGGTACACTGAAGCTTTCTTT.

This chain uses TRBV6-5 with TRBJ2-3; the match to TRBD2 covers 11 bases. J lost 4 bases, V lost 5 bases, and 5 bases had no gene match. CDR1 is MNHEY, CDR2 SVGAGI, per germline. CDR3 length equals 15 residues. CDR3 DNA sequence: TGTGCCAGCAGTACTAGCGGGAGTTTAGCAGATACGCAGTATTTT. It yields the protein CASSTSGSLADTQYF.

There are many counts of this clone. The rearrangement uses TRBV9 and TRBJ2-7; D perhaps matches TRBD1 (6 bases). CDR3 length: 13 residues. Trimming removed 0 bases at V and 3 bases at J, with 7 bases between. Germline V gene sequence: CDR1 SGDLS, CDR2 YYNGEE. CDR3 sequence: CASSVAGHYEQYF. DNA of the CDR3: TGTGCCAGCAGCGTAGCGGGACACTACGAGCAGTACTTC.

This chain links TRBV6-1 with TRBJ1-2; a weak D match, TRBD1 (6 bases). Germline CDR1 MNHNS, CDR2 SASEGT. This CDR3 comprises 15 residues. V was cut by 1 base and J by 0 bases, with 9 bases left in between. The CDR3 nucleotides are TGTGCCAGCAGTGAAGTGAAGGGGGCTAACTATGGCTACACCTTC. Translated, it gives CASSEVKGANYGYTF.

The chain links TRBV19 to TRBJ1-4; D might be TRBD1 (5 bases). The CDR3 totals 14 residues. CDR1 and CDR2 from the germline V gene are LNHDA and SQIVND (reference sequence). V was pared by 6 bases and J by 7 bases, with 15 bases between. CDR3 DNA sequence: TGTGCCAGTAGAGCTCAGGGTGTCGGTGAAAAACTGTTTTTT. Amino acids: CASRAQGVGEKLFF.

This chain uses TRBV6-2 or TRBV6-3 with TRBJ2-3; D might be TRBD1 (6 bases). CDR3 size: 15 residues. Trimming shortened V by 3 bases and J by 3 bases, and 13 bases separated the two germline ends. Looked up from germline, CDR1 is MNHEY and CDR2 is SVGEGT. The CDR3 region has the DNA TGTGCCAGCAGTTATCGCCGGACAGCTACAGATACGCAGTATTTT. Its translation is CASSYRRTATDTQYF.

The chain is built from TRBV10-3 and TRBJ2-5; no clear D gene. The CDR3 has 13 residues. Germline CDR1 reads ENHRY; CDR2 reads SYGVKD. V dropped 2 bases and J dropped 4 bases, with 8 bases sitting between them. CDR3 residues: CAISEGSRETQYF. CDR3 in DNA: TGTGCCATCAGTGAGGGTAGTCGAGAGACCCAGTACTTC.

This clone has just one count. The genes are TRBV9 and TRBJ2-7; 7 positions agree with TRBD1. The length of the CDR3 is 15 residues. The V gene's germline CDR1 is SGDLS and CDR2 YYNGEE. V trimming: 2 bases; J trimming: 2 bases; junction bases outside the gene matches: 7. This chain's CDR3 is CASSVGSGQTYEQYF. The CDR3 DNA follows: TGTGCCAGCAGCGTGGGCTCGGGACAGACCTACGAGCAGTACTTC.

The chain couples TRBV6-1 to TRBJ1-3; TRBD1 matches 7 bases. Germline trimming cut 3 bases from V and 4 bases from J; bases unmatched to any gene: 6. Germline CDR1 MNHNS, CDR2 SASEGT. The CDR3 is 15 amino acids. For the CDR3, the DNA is TGTGCCAGCAGTGAGTCACCGACAGGGGGAAACACCATATATTTT. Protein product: CASSESPTGGNTIYF.

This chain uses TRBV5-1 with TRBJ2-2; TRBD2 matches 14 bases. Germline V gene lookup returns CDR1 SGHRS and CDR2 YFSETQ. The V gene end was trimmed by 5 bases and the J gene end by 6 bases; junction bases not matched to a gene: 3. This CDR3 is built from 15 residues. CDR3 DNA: TGCGCCAGCAGGAGGACTAGCGGGAGGTCCGGGGAGCTGTTTTTT. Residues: CASRRTSGRSGELFF.

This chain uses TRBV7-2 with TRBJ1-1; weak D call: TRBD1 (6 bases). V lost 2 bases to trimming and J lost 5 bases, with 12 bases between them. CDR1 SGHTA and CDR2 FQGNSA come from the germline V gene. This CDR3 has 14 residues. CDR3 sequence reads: CASSLTGSWTEAFF. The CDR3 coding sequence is TGTGCCAGCAGCTTAACAGGGAGTTGGACTGAAGCTTTCTTT. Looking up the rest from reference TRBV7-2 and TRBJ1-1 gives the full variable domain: GAGVSQSPSNKVTEKGKDVELRCDPISGHTALYWYRQSLGQGLEFLIYFQGNSAPDKSGLPSDRFSAERTGGSVSTLTIQRTQQEDSAVYLCASSLTGSWTEAFFGQGTRLTVV.

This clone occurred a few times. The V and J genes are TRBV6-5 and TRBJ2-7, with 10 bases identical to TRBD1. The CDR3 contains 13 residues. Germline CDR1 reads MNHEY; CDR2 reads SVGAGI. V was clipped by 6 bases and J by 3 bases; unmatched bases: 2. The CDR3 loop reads CASRRTGGYEQYF. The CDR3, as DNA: TGTGCCAGCAGACGGACAGGGGGCTACGAGCAGTACTTC.

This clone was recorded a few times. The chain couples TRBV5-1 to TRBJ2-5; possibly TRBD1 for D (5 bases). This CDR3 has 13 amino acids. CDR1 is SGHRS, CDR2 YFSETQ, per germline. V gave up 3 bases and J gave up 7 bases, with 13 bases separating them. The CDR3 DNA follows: TGCGCCAGCAGCTCCAGGGATTTCGGGACCCAGTACTTC. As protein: CASSSRDFGTQYF. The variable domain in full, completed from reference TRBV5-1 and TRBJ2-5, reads KAGVTQTPRYLIKTRGQQVTLSCSPISGHRSVSWYQQTPGQGLQFLFEYFSETQRNKGNFPGRFSGRQFSNSRSEMNVSTLELGDSALYLCASSSRDFGTQYFGPGTRLLVL.

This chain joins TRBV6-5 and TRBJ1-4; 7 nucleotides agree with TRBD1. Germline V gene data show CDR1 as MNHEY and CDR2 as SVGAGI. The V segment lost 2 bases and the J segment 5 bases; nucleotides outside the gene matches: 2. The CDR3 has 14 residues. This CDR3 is CASSYGGGNEKLFF. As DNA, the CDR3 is TGTGCCAGCAGTTACGGAGGGGGCAATGAAAAACTGTTTTTT.

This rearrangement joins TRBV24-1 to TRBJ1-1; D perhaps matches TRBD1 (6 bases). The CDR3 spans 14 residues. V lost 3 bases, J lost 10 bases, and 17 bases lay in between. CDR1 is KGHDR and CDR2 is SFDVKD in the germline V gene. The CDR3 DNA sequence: TGTGCCACCAGTGATCCTACACAGGGCCGGGGAGCTTTCTTT. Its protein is CATSDPTQGRGAFF.

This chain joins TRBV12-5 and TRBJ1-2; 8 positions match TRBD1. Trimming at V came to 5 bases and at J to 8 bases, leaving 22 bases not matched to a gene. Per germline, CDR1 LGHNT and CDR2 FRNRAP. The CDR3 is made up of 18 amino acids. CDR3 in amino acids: CASGRQDDRGRSSFGYTF. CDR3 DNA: TGTGCTAGTGGTCGGCAAGATGACAGGGGCCGGAGCTCGTTCGGCTACACCTTC.

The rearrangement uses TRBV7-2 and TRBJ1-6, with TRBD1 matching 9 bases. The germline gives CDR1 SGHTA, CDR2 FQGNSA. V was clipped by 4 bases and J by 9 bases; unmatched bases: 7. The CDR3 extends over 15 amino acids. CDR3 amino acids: CASSYGTGLGSPLHF. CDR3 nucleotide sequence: TGTGCCAGCAGCTATGGGACAGGGTTGGGTTCACCCCTCCACTTT.

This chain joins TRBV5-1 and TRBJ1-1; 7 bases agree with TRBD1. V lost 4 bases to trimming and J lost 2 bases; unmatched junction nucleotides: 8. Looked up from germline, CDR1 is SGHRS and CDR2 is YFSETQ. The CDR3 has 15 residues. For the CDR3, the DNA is TGCGCCAGCAGCGTGGGGGGACAGATAAACACTGAAGCTTTCTTT. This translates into CASSVGGQINTEAFF.

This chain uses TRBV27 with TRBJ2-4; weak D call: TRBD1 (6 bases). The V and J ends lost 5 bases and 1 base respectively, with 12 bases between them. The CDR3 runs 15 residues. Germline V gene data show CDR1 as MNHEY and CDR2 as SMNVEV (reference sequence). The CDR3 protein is CASSPWGLAKNIQYF. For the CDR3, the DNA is TGTGCCAGCAGTCCTTGGGGGCTTGCCAAAAACATTCAGTACTTC.

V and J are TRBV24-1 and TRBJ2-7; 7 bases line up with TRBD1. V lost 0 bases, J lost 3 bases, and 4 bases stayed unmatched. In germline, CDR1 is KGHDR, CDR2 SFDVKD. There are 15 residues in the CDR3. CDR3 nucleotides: TGTGCCACCAGTGATTTGCGCAGGGGGAACTACGAGCAGTACTTC. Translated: CATSDLRRGNYEQYF.

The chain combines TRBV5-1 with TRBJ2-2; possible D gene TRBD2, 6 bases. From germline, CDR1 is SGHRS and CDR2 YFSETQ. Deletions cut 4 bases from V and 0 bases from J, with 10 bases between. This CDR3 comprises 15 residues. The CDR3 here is CASSPGTSNTGELFF. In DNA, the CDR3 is TGCGCCAGCAGCCCCGGGACTTCGAACACCGGGGAGCTGTTTTTT.